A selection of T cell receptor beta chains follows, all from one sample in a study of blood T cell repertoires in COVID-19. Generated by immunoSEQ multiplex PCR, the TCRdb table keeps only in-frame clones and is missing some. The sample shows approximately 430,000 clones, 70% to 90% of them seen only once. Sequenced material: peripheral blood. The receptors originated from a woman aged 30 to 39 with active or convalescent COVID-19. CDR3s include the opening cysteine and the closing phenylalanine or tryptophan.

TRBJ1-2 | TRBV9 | CASSPQGSGMYGYTF
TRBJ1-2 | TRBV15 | CATSRATGLLGGYTF
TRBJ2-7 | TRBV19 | CASSIFRGGYEQYF
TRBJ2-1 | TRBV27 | CASSTLAILEWDEQFF
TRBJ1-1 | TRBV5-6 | CASSLADGTEAFF
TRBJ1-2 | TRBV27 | CASSPRQGARGYTF
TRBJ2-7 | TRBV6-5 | CASSSGTGTYEQYF
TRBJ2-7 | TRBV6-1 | CASSDGTAPYEQYF
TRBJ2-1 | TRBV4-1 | CASSQGGPSYNEQFF
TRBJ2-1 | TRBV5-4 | CASSLGGDSYNEQFF
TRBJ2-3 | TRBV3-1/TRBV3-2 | CASSSTSGSPTDTQYF
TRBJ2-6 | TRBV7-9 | CASSSAPGSGANVLTF
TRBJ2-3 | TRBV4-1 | CASSHSGRSTDTQYF
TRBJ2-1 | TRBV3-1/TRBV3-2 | CASSSPGLAPYEQFF
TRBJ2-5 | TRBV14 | CASSRTQFGGGRGSQYF
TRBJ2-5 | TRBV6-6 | CASTPQGGAETQYF
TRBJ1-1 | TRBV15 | CATSRAAGRGAFF
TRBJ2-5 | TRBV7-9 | CASSLVGGTSQETQYF
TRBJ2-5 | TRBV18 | CASSPSGGATETQYF
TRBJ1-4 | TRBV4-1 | CASSQSGIMNEKLFF
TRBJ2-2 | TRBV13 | CASSLGLNTGELFF
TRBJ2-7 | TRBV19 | CASSMRAGVEQYF
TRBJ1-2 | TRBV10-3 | CAISEMGQTYGYTF
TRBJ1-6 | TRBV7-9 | CASSSLGTVDSPLHF
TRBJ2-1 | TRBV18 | CANSPLYEEREGQLF
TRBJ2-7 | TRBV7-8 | CASSPNSGNYEQYF
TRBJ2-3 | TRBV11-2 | CASSLGGGLPNLSTDTQYF
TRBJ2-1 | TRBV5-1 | CASSSLGLRQGGSEQFF
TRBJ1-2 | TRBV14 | CASSHTPTGNYGYTF
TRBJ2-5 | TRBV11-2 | CASSPQSGAGETQYF
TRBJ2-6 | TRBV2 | CASSTGYGANVLTF
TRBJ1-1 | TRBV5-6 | CASSSLTGDVF
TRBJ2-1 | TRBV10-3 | CAISEMSSGGFDNEQFF
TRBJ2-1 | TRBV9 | CASSLTSGIGSEQFF
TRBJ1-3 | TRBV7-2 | CASSLQVSGNTIYF
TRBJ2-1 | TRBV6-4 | CASQGGDHNEQFF
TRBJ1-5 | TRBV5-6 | CASSLAGGQPQHF
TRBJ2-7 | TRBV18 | CASSPQLTSYEQYF
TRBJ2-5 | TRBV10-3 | CAISEGLAGTQETQYF
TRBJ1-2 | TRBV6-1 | CASSEVEGTGSDGYTF
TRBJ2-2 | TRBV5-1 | CASSLGTVSGELFF
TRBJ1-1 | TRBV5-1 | CASSLVPGESTEAFF
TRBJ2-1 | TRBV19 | CASTGLADEQFF